This is a list of T cell receptor beta chains from one sample in a study of blood T cell repertoires in COVID-19. Assay: immunoSEQ multiplex PCR; the TCRdb copy retains only in-frame clones and omits some. Of about 260,000 clones listed, roughly nine tenths were seen once; the top ten hold 2.4%. The sequenced material came from PBMCs or T cells enriched from blood (not recorded which). These receptors came from a young woman who had recovered from COVID-19. Each CDR3 is given with its conserved first and last residue. Each record gives: clone size, J gene, D gene, V gene, CDR3 DNA, CDR3 protein. D genes are given only for firm matches. Some rows mark clone size as missing; the rest say once, few, many or name a class of expanded clone.

>.|TRBJ2-3|TRBD1|TRBV5-1
TGCGCCAGCAGCCAAGGACAGGGTGGAGATACGCAGTATTTT
CASSQGQGGDTQYF
>few|TRBJ2-5|TRBD2|TRBV7-9
TGTGCCAGCAGCTTACAGCCCGGACTAGCGGGGGTGGAGACCCAGTACTTC
CASSLQPGLAGVETQYF
>.|TRBJ2-1|TRBD2|TRBV7-7
TGTGCTAGCAGCGGGGGGACTAGCGGACGATACAATGAGCAGTTCTTC
CASSGGTSGRYNEQFF
>.|TRBJ1-4|.|TRBV5-4
TGTGCCAGCAGCCGCGACAGTCAATCTAATGAAAAACTGTTTTTT
CASSRDSQSNEKLFF
>.|TRBJ2-7|TRBD1|TRBV5-4
TGTGCCAGCAGCTTACCCGGGACAGGGGCGGCCTACGAGCAGTACTTC
CASSLPGTGAAYEQYF
>.|TRBJ1-2|.|TRBV6-4
TGTGCCAGGGCAGGGAGGACCTATGGCTACACCTTC
CARAGRTYGYTF
>.|TRBJ1-1|.|TRBV7-9
TGTGCCAGCGACTTGAGAGTTAGGACTGAAGCTTTCTTT
CASDLRVRTEAFF
>.|TRBJ1-2|.|TRBV2
TGTGCCAGCAAGGACGGGGGGATCCTTATGCGGGGCTACACCTTC
CASKDGGILMRGYTF
>.|TRBJ1-3|.|TRBV5-1
TGCGCCAGCAGCTCAAGCACCGGGGGTTCTGGAAACACCATATATTTT
CASSSSTGGSGNTIYF
>.|TRBJ1-3|.|TRBV23-1
TGCGCCAGCAGTCAATGGGCCAGGGCTGGAAACACCATATATTTT
CASSQWARAGNTIYF
>.|TRBJ1-1|.|TRBV10-1
TGCGCCAGCAGTGAGACGGGAGAGGGTGAGGCTTTCTTT
CASSETGEGEAFF
>.|TRBJ1-1|TRBD1|TRBV9
TGTGCCAGCAGCGAAGGACAGGGGGCGGTCACTGAAGCTTTCTTT
CASSEGQGAVTEAFF
>.|TRBJ2-5|.|TRBV5-4
TGTGCCAGCAGCTCTCGGGTCTCGGAGACCCAGTACTTC
CASSSRVSETQYF
>.|TRBJ1-5|.|TRBV5-1
TGCGCCAGCAGCTCACAGCAAAAAAAGAAAGTACAGCCCCAGCATTTT
CASSSQQKKKVQPQHF
>.|TRBJ1-1|.|TRBV5-1
TGCGCCAGCAGCCTCCAGGGTCCCACTGAAGCTTTCTTT
CASSLQGPTEAFF
>.|TRBJ2-2|.|TRBV7-4
TGTGCCAGCAGCTTTAGTCGGCTAGCCCCACCCGGGGAGCTGTTTTTT
CASSFSRLAPPGELFF
>.|TRBJ1-2|.|TRBV10-2
TGCGCCAGCAGTGAGTCAGGAGGGTATGGCTACACCTTC
CASSESGGYGYTF
>once|TRBJ1-6|.|TRBV2
TGTGCCAGCAGTGCAAATTCACCCCTCCACTTT
CASSANSPLHF
>.|TRBJ1-2|TRBD1|TRBV19
TGTGCCAGTAGTAATCTAAACCGGGACAGTTATGGCTACACCTTC
CASSNLNRDSYGYTF
>.|TRBJ2-5|TRBD2|TRBV7-9
TGTGCCAGCGGCCTAGCGGGGACTTCGGAGACCCAGTACTTC
CASGLAGTSETQYF
>.|TRBJ1-2|.|TRBV14
TGTGCCAGCAGCCAACGGACTGGGAATTACTATGGCTACACCTTC
CASSQRTGNYYGYTF
>.|TRBJ2-7|TRBD1|TRBV28
TGTGCCAGCAGTTTACAAGACAGGGGCCGGAGGCAGCAGTACTTC
CASSLQDRGRRQQYF
>.|TRBJ2-7|TRBD2|TRBV20-1
TGCAGTGCTAGTCTGGGGTGGGCTAGCGGGGACTCCTACGAGCAGTACTTC
CSASLGWASGDSYEQYF
>many|TRBJ2-5|TRBD2|TRBV2
TGTGCCAGCAAAAGGGGTCGCGGGGGTGAGACCCAGTACTTC
CASKRGRGGETQYF
>few|TRBJ2-3|TRBD2|TRBV6-2/TRBV6-3
TGTGCCAGCACCCCAGGGACTAGCCCTCAGTATTTT
CASTPGTSPQYF
>.|TRBJ1-5|TRBD1|TRBV24-1
TGTGCCACCAGCAAGCCGTTCCCCGGGACAGGGGGCCGGACTGGGAATCAGCCCCAGCATTTT
CATSKPFPGTGGRTGNQPQHF
>.|TRBJ1-1|.|TRBV7-9
TGTGCCAGCAGCTTCAAAACAGGGAACACTGAAGCTTTCTTT
CASSFKTGNTEAFF
>.|TRBJ1-1|.|TRBV11-2
TGTGCCAGCAGCATACAGGTTGCAGAAGCTTTCTTT
CASSIQVAEAFF
>.|TRBJ1-1|.|TRBV11-2
TGTGCCAGCAGCCTTTGGGACTCCACTGAAGCTTTCTTT
CASSLWDSTEAFF
>few|TRBJ1-5|.|TRBV19
TGTGCCAGTAGTATAGATTGGGCAGGATCAAATCAGCCCCAGCATTTT
CASSIDWAGSNQPQHF
>.|TRBJ2-2|.|TRBV11-3
TGTGCCAGCAGCCTCTCGGGACATGACACCGGGGAGCTGTTTTTT
CASSLSGHDTGELFF